This T cell receptor beta chain was identified in a study of cytotoxic CD8 clonotypes in ibrutinib-treated CLL. Study-wide context: The cohort had around 10 relapsed/refractory and 15 treatment-naive patients, 17 IGHV unmutated. Sequencing produced an average of roughly 280,000 productive templates and tens of thousands of productive rearrangements per sample.

The authors obtained around 2 micrograms of genomic DNA from cryopreserved PBMCs for TCR beta libraries. Only in-frame clones appear in the TCRdb table, and some are missing; sequencing was by immunoSEQ multiplex PCR. The table records 300,000 to 400,000 clones, over 60% of them present only once. The junction had 4 bases not matched to a gene; V was cut back by 4 bases and J by 2 bases. The CDR3 contains 15 residues. Germline V gene sequence: CDR1 SQVTM, CDR2 ANQGSEA. The sequencing here drew on PBMCs, taken after 36 months of ibrutinib treatment. The rearrangement uses TRBV29-1 and TRBJ2-3; 12 nucleotides agree with TRBD2. This TCR came from a human donor with chronic lymphocytic leukemia. The CDR3 DNA follows: TGCAGCGTTGCTAGCGGGAGGGCTAACACAGATACGCAGTATTTT. Translated: CSVASGRANTDTQYF.